Many counts were recorded for the clone carrying this TCR beta chain. This sample stems from a study of T-cell reconstitution after alpha-beta-depleted transplantation in children. Germline V lookup: CDR1 DFQATT, CDR2 SNEGSKA (reference sequence). The CDR3 runs to 13 residues. V lost 4 bases, J lost 4 bases, and 12 bases lay in between. Unique molecular identifiers were incorporated when the TCRbeta library was constructed. TCRdb redid the calling of the PCR reads with MiXCR, one entry per CDR3 protein. Here the sample spans hundreds of thousands of distinct CDR3 sequences, 12% being singletons. The receptor's source is a human donor who donated a stem cell graft to a child with acute lymphoblastic leukemia. This chain joins TRBV20-1 and TRBJ2-3; D is uncertain. The sample was PBMCs from the stem cell graft donor, taken from the stem cell graft. The CDR3 DNA is TGCAGTGCTAACCCAGGCGTTTCAGATACGCAGTATTTT. Residues: CSANPGVSDTQYF.